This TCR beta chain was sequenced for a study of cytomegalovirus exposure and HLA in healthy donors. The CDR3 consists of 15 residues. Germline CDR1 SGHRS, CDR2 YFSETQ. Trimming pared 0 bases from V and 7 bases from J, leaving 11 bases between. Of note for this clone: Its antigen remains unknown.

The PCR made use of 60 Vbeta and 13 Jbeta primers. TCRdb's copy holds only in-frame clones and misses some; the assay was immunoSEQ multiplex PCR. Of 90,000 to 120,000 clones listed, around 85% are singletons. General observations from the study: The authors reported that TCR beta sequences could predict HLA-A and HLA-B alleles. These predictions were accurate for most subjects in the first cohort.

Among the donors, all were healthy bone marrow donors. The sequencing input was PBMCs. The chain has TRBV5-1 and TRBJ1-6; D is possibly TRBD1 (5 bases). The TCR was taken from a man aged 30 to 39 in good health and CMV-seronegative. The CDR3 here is CASSLAAGSNSPLHF. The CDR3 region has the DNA TGCGCCAGCAGCTTGGCTGCAGGGTCCAATTCACCCCTCCACTTT.